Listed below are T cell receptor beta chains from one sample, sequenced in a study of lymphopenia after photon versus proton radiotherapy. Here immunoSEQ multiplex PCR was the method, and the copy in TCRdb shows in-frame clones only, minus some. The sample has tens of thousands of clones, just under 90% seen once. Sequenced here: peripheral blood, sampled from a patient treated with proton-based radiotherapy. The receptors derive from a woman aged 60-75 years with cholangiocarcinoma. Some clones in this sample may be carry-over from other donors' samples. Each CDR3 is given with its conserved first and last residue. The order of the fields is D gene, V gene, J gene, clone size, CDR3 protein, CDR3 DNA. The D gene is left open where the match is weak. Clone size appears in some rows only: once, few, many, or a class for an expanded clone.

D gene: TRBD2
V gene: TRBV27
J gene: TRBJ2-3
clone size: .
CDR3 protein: CASSKRGLSTDTQYF
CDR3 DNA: TGTGCCAGCAGTAAGCGGGGCCTTAGCACAGATACGCAGTATTTT

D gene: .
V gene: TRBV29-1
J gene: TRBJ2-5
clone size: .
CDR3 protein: CSVEEFRGRETQYF
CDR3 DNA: TGCAGCGTTGAAGAGTTCCGGGGTCGGGAGACCCAGTACTTC

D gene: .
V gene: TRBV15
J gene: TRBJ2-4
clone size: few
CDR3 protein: CATSGGAKNIQYF
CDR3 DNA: TGTGCCACCAGCGGAGGGGCCAAAAACATTCAGTACTTC

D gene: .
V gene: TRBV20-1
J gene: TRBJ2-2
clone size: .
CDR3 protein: CSMQNSGELFF
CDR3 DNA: TGCAGCATGCAAAATTCCGGGGAGCTGTTTTTT

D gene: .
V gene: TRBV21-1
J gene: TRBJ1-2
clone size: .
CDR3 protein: CASSKYWGLGPNYGYTF
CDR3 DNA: TGTGCCAGCAGCAAATATTGGGGATTGGGGCCTAACTATGGCTACACCTTC

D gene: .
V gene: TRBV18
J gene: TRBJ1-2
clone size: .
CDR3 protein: CASSPSRPNYGYTF
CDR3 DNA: TGTGCCAGCTCACCATCCCGGCCAAACTATGGCTACACCTTC

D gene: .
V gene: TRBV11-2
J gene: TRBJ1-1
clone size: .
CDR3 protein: CASSLGVGNTEAFF
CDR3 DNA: TGTGCCAGCAGCTTGGGTGTTGGGAACACTGAAGCTTTCTTT

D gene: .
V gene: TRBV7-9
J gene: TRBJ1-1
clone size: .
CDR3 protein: CASSLQGVEAFF
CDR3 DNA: TGTGCCAGCAGCTTGCAGGGAGTTGAAGCTTTCTTT

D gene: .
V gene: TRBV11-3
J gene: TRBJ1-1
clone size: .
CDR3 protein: CASSLEGRNTEAFF
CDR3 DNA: TGTGCCAGCAGCTTAGAGGGCCGGAACACTGAAGCTTTCTTT

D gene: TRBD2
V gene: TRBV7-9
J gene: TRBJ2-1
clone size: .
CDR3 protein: CASSLGVGEGTYNEQFF
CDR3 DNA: TGTGCCAGCAGCTTAGGAGTGGGGGAGGGGACCTACAATGAGCAGTTCTTC

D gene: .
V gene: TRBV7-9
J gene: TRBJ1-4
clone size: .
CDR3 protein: CASSLGSVADEKLFF
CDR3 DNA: TGTGCCAGCAGCTTAGGCTCGGTCGCGGATGAAAAACTGTTTTTT

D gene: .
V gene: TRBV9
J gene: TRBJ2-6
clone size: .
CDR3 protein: CASSPPDGKSGANVLTF
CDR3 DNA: TGTGCCAGCAGCCCACCAGACGGGAAGTCTGGGGCCAACGTCCTGACTTTC

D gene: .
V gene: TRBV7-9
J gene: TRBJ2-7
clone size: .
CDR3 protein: CASSLPAVPEQYF
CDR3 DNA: TGTGCCAGCAGCTTACCGGCCGTTCCTGAGCAGTACTTC

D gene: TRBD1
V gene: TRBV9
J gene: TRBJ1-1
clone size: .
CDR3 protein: CASSSRQGADTEAFF
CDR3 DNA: TGTGCCAGCAGCAGCCGACAGGGGGCGGATACTGAAGCTTTCTTT

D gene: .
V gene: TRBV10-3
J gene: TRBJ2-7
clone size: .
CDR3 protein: CAISRNGYEQYF
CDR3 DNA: TGTGCCATCAGTAGGAATGGCTACGAGCAGTACTTC

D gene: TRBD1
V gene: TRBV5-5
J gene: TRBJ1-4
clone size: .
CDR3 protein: CASSLGTANEKLFF
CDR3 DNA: TGTGCCAGCAGCCTTGGGACAGCTAATGAAAAACTGTTTTTT

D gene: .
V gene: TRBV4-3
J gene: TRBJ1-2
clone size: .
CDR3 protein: CASSQEIDRTYGYTF
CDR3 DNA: TGCGCCAGCAGCCAAGAGATAGACAGGACCTATGGCTACACCTTC

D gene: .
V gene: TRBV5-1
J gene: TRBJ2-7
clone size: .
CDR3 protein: CASSLFPAYEGQAYEQYF
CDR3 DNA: TGCGCCAGCAGCTTGTTCCCCGCGTACGAGGGGCAGGCCTACGAGCAGTACTTC

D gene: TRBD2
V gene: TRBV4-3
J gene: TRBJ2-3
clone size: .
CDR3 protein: CASSLQALTSGSTDTQYF
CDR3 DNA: TGCGCCAGCAGCCTACAAGCTCTGACTAGCGGAAGCACAGATACGCAGTATTTT

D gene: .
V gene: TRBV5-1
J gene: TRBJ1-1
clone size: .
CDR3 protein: CASTREGFTEAFF
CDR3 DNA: TGCGCCAGCACCCGGGAGGGTTTCACTGAAGCTTTCTTT

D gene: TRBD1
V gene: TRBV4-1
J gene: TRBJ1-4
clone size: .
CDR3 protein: CASSQDRDRGEKLFF
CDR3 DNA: TGCGCCAGCAGCCAAGACCGGGACAGGGGTGAAAAACTGTTTTTT

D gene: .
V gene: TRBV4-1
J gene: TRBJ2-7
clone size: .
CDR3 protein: CASSTRPQSSSYEQYF
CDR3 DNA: TGCGCCAGCAGCACCCGACCCCAAAGTAGCTCCTACGAGCAGTACTTC

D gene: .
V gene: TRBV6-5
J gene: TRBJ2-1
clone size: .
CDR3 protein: CASSFSAREQFF
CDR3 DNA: TGTGCCAGCAGTTTCTCTGCCCGTGAGCAGTTCTTC

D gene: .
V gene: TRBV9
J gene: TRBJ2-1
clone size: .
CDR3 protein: CASSVLGTYNEQFF
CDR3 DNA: TGTGCCAGCAGCGTATTGGGGACATACAATGAGCAGTTCTTC

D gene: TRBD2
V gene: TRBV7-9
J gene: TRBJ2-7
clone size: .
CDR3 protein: CASINTGGSSYEQYF
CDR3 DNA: TGTGCCAGCATAAATACGGGGGGGAGCTCCTACGAGCAGTACTTC

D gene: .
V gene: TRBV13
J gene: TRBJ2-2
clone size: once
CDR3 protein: CASSLVGNTGELFF
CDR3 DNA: TGTGCCAGCAGCTTAGTGGGGAACACCGGGGAGCTGTTTTTT

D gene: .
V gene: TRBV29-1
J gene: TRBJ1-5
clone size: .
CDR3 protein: CSATWGASNQPQHF
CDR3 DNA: TGCAGTGCTACCTGGGGGGCCAGCAATCAGCCCCAGCATTTT

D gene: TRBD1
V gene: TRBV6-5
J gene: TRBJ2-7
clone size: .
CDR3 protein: CASSYGRQGSYEQYF
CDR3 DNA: TGTGCCAGCAGTTACGGAAGACAGGGCTCCTACGAGCAGTACTTC

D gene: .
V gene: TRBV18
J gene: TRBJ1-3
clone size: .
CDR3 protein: CASSQTPGRSGNTIYF
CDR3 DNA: TGTGCCAGCTCTCAGACTCCGGGGAGGTCTGGAAACACCATATATTTT

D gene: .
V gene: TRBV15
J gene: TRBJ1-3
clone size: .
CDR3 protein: CATSQGSGNTIYF
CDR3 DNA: TGTGCCACCAGTCAGGGCTCTGGAAACACCATATATTTT

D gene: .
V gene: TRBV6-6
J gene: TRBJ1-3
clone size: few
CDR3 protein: CASSYPEDGSDTIYF
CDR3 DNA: TGTGCCAGCAGTTACCCTGAAGACGGGTCAGACACCATATATTTT

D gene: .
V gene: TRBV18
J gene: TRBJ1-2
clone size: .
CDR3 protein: CASSRAENYGYTF
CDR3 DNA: TGTGCCAGCTCACGGGCAGAAAACTATGGCTACACCTTC

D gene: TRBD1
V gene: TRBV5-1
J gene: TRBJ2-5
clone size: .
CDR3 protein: CASSLTGTGEETQYF
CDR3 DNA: TGCGCCAGCAGCTTGACCGGGACAGGGGAAGAGACCCAGTACTTC

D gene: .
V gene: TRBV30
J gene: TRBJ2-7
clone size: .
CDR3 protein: CAWSRSYEQYF
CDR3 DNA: TGTGCCTGGAGTAGATCCTACGAGCAGTACTTC

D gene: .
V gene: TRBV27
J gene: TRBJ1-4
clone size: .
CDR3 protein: CASSLRRGKEKLFF
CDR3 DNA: TGTGCCAGCAGTTTAAGGAGGGGAAAGGAAAAACTGTTTTTT

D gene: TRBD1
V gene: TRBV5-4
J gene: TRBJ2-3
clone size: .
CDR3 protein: CASKNQGGTDTQYF
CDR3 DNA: TGTGCCAGCAAGAATCAGGGGGGCACAGATACGCAGTATTTT

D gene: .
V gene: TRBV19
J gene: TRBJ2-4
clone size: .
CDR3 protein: CASKGIAKNIQYF
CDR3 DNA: TGTGCCAGTAAAGGTATAGCCAAAAACATTCAGTACTTC

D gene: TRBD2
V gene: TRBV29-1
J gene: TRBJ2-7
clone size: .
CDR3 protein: CSVRSASGSHYEQYF
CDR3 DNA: TGCAGCGTTCGGAGTGCTAGCGGGTCCCACTACGAGCAGTACTTC

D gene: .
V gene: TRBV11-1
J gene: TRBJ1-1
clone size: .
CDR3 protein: CASTVQPDRTEAFF
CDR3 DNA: TGTGCCAGCACCGTCCAGCCGGACCGCACTGAAGCTTTCTTT

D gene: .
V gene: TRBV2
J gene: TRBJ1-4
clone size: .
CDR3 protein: CASWYATNEKLFF
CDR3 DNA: TGTGCCAGCTGGTATGCAACTAATGAAAAACTGTTTTTT

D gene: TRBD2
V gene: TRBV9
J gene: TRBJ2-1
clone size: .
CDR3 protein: CASSSEGLGFGNEQFF
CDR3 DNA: TGTGCCAGCAGCTCCGAGGGACTAGGGTTCGGCAATGAGCAGTTCTTC

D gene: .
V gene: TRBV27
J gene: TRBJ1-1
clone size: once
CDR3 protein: CASSLRQRDTEAFF
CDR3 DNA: TGTGCCAGCAGTCTACGCCAGCGAGACACTGAAGCTTTCTTT